What follows describes a single TCR beta chain. TCRdb analysed the 5' RACE reads with MiXCR anew, one entry per CDR3 protein. The table has approximately 40,000 distinct CDR3 sequences, roughly 13% seen once. Per the germline V gene, CDR1 is MNHEY and CDR2 is SMNVEV (reference sequence). This CDR3 has 13 amino acids. V lost 2 bases and J 5 bases, leaving 7 bases between the germline ends. Time point given: sample taken at primary tumor resection. Unsorted tumor, nontumor lung tissue or cryopreserved PBMC supplied the whole RNA. This entry is derived from a study of spatial heterogeneity in lung cancer.

V is TRBV27 and J is TRBJ1-5, with D perhaps TRBD1 (6 bases). The source of this sequence is a male donor with early-stage non-small cell lung cancer. The sample here was PBMCs, taken at surgery. CDR3 amino acids: CASSLRGHQPQHF. The CDR3 DNA sequence: TGTGCCAGCAGTTTACGGGGGCATCAGCCCCAGCATTTT.